This record concerns one T cell receptor beta chain sequence. The antigen is not known. Trimming removed 9 bases at V and 0 bases at J, with 14 bases between. CDR3 length equals 14 residues. Germline-derived CDR1 and CDR2 are KGHSH and LQKENI. These data are taken from a study of T cells in localized non-small cell lung cancer. Using immunoSEQ multiplex PCR, the repertoire was profiled, and TCRdb retains in-frame clones only, with some absent. The sample holds fewer than 35,000 clones, about four fifths seen once. General study findings and limits: Appearance in adjacent lung was seen for a median approximately 59 of the top 100 tumor clones. Only one tumor region was sequenced, so heterogeneity remains possible. Longer overall survival associated with higher blood T cell density; shorter survival with higher adjacent-lung clonality. T cell clonality was highest in uninvolved adjacent lung, above tumor.

The sequence was obtained from a male donor aged 60 or over with stage II squamous cell lung carcinoma. The rearrangement uses TRBV18 and TRBJ1-1; a possible D gene is TRBD1 (5 bases). The sequencing here drew on peripheral blood, taken before any cancer treatment. The CDR3 sequence: CASLPGPMNTEAFF. CDR3 coding DNA: TGTGCCAGTCTTCCGGGGCCCATGAACACTGAAGCTTTCTTT.